Below, one TCR beta chain is given with its context. The antigen remains unidentified. This specimen belongs to a study of CD8+CD57+ T cells in acquired aplastic anemia. Overall study findings and caveats: In common between the patients and the controls were some 29 CD8+ CDR3 sequences. CD8+ Simpson's diversity did not differ significantly between patients and controls.

Profiles of TCR beta VDJ and CDR3 were generated from a genomic DNA template. Using its own MiXCR run on the reads, TCRdb lists one record per CDR3 protein. Among about 420,000 distinct CDR3 sequences listed, approximately 70% were seen once. The origin of this receptor is a human donor in good health, serving as a control. Input material: sorted CD4+, CD8+, or CD8+CD57+ T cells (not recorded which) from PBMCs.

The CDR3 coding sequence is TGTGCCAGCAGCCGGGGACAACTACAGGCACACAACATATATTTT. This sequence encodes CASSRGQLQAHNIYF. This chain links TRBV7-9 with TRBJ1-3; D may be TRBD1 (6 bases). Germline V lookup: CDR1 SEHNR, CDR2 FQNEAQ (reference sequence). The CDR3 is 15 amino acids. Trimming stripped 5 bases from V and 12 bases from J, with 23 bases between.